This passage covers 20 T cell receptor beta chains from one sample sequenced in a study of OX40 agonist ivuxolimab in advanced cancers. TCRdb keeps only in-frame clones here, not all; method: immunoSEQ multiplex PCR. The sample has about 8,000 clones, more than 80% seen once. The sample in question was CD4+ or CD8+ T cells sorted from blood, obtained in a trial of the OX40 agonist ivuxolimab. The origin of the receptors is an adult with an advanced solid tumor such as melanoma, head and neck, liver or kidney cancer.

The CDR3 loop reads CASSEQAGNTIYF. In nucleotides, the CDR3 is TGTGCCAGCAGTGAACAGGCTGGAAACACCATATATTTT. The chain uses TRBV6-5 and TRBJ1-3; D may be TRBD1 (5 bases). V dropped 5 bases and J dropped 2 bases, with 7 bases sitting between them. This CDR3 has 13 amino acids. Germline V gene lookup returns CDR1 MNHEY and CDR2 SVGAGI.

The CDR3 sequence: CASSERQGRDGYTF. CDR3 DNA: TGTGCCAGCAGTGAAAGACAGGGGCGGGATGGCTACACCTTC. J is TRBJ1-2 and V is TRBV6-1; 8 bases align to TRBD1. CDR3 size: 14 residues. Germline values: CDR1 MNHNS, CDR2 SASEGT. J gave up 6 bases and V 2 bases, and 5 bases lay outside the gene matches.

The chain carries TRBV6-4 and TRBJ2-1; 8 bases are shared with TRBD2. Germline values: CDR1 MRHNA, CDR2 SNTAGT. CDR3 length: 15 residues. V lost 4 bases to trimming and J lost 4 bases; unmatched junction nucleotides: 6. The CDR3 DNA follows: TGTGCCAGCAGTGCCGGGGGGGGCTCTTACAATGAGCAGTTCTTC. Encoded protein: CASSAGGGSYNEQFF.

The rearrangement joins TRBV6-4 to TRBJ1-1; possibly TRBD1 for D (5 bases). Trimming stripped 3 bases from V and 1 base from J, with 9 bases between. The length of the CDR3 is 14 residues. Germline V gene sequence: CDR1 MRHNA, CDR2 SNTAGT. CDR3 in amino acids: CASSDTDRNTEAFF. The CDR3 coding sequence is TGTGCCAGCAGTGATACAGACAGGAACACTGAAGCTTTCTTT.

The sample holds a few counts of this clone. V is TRBV7-9 and J is TRBJ2-2; D tentatively reads TRBD1 or TRBD2 (5 bases each). Germline loops: CDR1 SEHNR, CDR2 FQNEAQ (reference sequence). Trimming cost V 3 bases and J 0 bases, with 8 bases left between them. This CDR3 has 15 residues. The chain's CDR3 is CASSLGVANTGELFF. The CDR3 region has the DNA TGTGCCAGCAGCTTGGGGGTCGCGAACACCGGGGAGCTGTTTTTT.

The rearrangement links TRBV5-1 to TRBJ2-7; D uncertain. Trimming removed 2 bases from V and 12 bases from J, with 15 bases in between. CDR3 length: 12 residues. Per the germline V gene, CDR1 is SGHRS and CDR2 is YFSETQ. Here the CDR3 reads CASSFGEGPLYF. The DNA of the CDR3 is TGCGCCAGCAGCTTTGGCGAAGGACCCTTGTACTTC.

V gene TRBV28 combines with J gene TRBJ2-5; 13 positions agree with TRBD2. This CDR3 has 18 amino acids. The germline gives CDR1 MDHEN, CDR2 SYDVKM. Trimming at V came to 6 bases and at J to 4 bases, leaving 14 bases not matched to a gene. In nucleotides, the CDR3 is TGTGCCAGCAGCACTCCCCCCGGACTAGCGGGAGATGGAGAGACCCAGTACTTC. Translation: CASSTPPGLAGDGETQYF.

In DNA form, the CDR3 reads TGCAGTGCTTTAGTCCCCGAGCAGTACTTC. Translated, it gives CSALVPEQYF. The chain links TRBV20-1 to TRBJ2-7; unclear D gene. Looked up from germline, CDR1 is DFQATT and CDR2 is SNEGSKA (reference sequence). This CDR3 has 10 residues. The ends were cut back, 5 bases at V and 6 bases at J, with 8 bases in the middle.

The chain has TRBV14 and TRBJ2-5, with D tentatively TRBD1 (6 bases). Trimming cost V 3 bases and J 4 bases, with 15 bases left between them. CDR3 length equals 15 residues. CDR1 is SGHDN and CDR2 is FVKESK in the germline V gene. The CDR3 coding sequence is TGTGCCAGCAGCCAGAGAGCAGGGGCTGGAGAGACCCAGTACTTC. Translating gives CASSQRAGAGETQYF.

V usage is TRBV7-9 and J usage is TRBJ1-6; D might be TRBD1 (6 bases). The V end was cut by 3 bases, the J end by 7 bases, with 10 bases between. Germline V gene lookup returns CDR1 SEHNR and CDR2 FQNEAQ (reference sequence). There are 14 residues in the CDR3. The CDR3 region has the DNA TGTGCCAGCAGCTTCGCACAGGGAAATTCACCCCTCCACTTT. Residues: CASSFAQGNSPLHF.

The CDR3 nucleotides are TGTGCCAGCAGTTACTCAGGGGGCCGCACTGAAGCTTTCTTT. Its translation is CASSYSGGRTEAFF. This chain uses TRBV6-6 with TRBJ1-1, with 7 bases fitting TRBD1. CDR3 length: 14 residues. V trimming: 0 bases; J trimming: 4 bases; junction bases outside the gene matches: 2. The germline V gene has CDR1 MNHNY and CDR2 SVGAGI (reference sequence).

The chain couples TRBV9 to TRBJ1-2; D perhaps matches TRBD1 (5 bases). V was pared by 2 bases and J by 4 bases, with 15 bases between. This CDR3 region has 15 residues. Germline V gene lookup returns CDR1 SGDLS and CDR2 YYNGEE. The CDR3 reads CASSVGPGQSYGYTF. For the CDR3, the DNA is TGTGCCAGCAGCGTCGGTCCAGGGCAATCCTATGGCTACACCTTC. Looking up the rest from reference TRBV9 and TRBJ1-2 gives the full variable domain: DSGVTQTPKHLITATGQRVTLRCSPRSGDLSVYWYQQSLDQGLQFLIQYYNGEERAKGNILERFSAQQFPDLHSELNLSSLELGDSALYFCASSVGPGQSYGYTFGSGTRLTVV.

The V and J genes are TRBV28 and TRBJ2-3; D gene uncertain. The ends were cut back, 5 bases at V and 0 bases at J, with 9 bases in the middle. The germline V gene encodes CDR1 MDHEN and CDR2 SYDVKM. CDR3 length equals 14 residues. The CDR3 sequence is CASSPPDSTDTQYF. The CDR3 region has the DNA TGTGCCAGCAGTCCCCCTGACAGCACAGATACGCAGTATTTT.

The chain joins TRBV4-1 to TRBJ1-1; unclear D gene. This CDR3 contains 15 residues. V was trimmed by 1 base and J by 1 base, leaving 10 bases between them. Germline CDR1 MGHRA, CDR2 YSYEKL. CDR3 nucleotides: TGCGCCAGCAGCCAAGGTTGGGGAGCGAACACTGAAGCTTTCTTT. Protein sequence: CASSQGWGANTEAFF.

The chain links TRBV7-8 to TRBJ1-1; D gene uncertain. V was shortened by 5 bases and J by 1 base, with 5 bases between the two germline ends. Germline loops: CDR1 SGHVS, CDR2 FQNEAQ. The length of the CDR3 is 12 residues. CDR3 coding DNA: TGTGCCAGCAGCCCTCGGAACACTGAAGCTTTCTTT. Protein sequence: CASSPRNTEAFF.

This clone is a singleton in its sample. The J gene is TRBJ1-4, the V gene TRBV6-5; possibly TRBD1 for D (6 bases). The ends were cut back, 0 bases at V and 8 bases at J, with 13 bases in the middle. Germline V gene sequence: CDR1 MNHEY, CDR2 SVGAGI. This CDR3 comprises 15 residues. The chain's CDR3 is CASSYSYRVGEKLFF. CDR3 in DNA: TGTGCCAGCAGTTACTCGTACAGGGTGGGGGAAAAACTGTTTTTT.

The rearrangement links TRBV6-6 to TRBJ1-1, with TRBD1 identical over 8 bases. Germline loops: CDR1 MNHNY, CDR2 SVGAGI (reference sequence). The CDR3 has 13 residues. With 7 bases clipped from V and 3 bases from J, the junction kept 4 bases outside the gene matches. CDR3 bases: TGTGCCAGCACCGGACAGGGTTACACTGAAGCTTTCTTT. The encoded protein is CASTGQGYTEAFF.

DNA of the CDR3: TGTGCCAGCAGCTTAATCTTAGAAGCTTTCTTT. Translation gives CASSLILEAFF. The chain links TRBV7-2 to TRBJ1-1; D is unclear. CDR3 size: 11 residues. Looked up from germline, CDR1 is SGHTA and CDR2 is FQGNSA. V gave up 2 bases and J gave up 8 bases, with 6 bases separating them.

This clone occurred once. This chain joins TRBV29-1 and TRBJ2-5; weak D call: TRBD2 (5 bases). CDR3 length: 12 residues. Germline CDR1 is SQVTM and CDR2 is ANQGSEA. Trimming shortened V by 1 base and J by 3 bases, and 6 bases separated the two germline ends. CDR3 DNA: TGCAGCGTTGAAGGGACTGAAGAGACCCAGTACTTC. It encodes CSVEGTEETQYF.

This clone was seen a single time. The rearrangement joins TRBV2 to TRBJ2-1; TRBD2 agrees at 7 bases. This CDR3 spans 14 amino acids. V lost 9 bases to trimming and J lost 1 base; unmatched junction nucleotides: 6. The germline CDR1 and CDR2 sequences are SNHLY and FYNNEI. In DNA form, the CDR3 reads TGTGCCAGGGGCGGGGGTGCGTCCTACAATGAGCAGTTCTTC. It specifies CARGGGASYNEQFF.